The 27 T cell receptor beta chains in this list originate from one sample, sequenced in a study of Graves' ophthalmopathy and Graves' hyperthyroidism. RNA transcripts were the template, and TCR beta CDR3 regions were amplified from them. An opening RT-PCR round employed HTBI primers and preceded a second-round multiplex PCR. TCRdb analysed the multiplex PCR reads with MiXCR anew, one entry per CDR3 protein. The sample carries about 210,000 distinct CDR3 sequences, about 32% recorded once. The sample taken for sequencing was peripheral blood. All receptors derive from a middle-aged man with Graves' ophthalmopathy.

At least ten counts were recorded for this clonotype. CDR3 sequence (DNA): TGTGCCAGCAGTGGGAGACAGGGGTTGGGTTCACCCCTCCACTTT. Translation: CASSGRQGLGSPLHF. The chain has TRBV6-1 and TRBJ1-6; 8 positions agree with TRBD1. V shed 4 bases and J 9 bases; nucleotides not matched to a gene: 8. This CDR3 spans 15 amino acids. Germline assignment: CDR1 MNHNS and CDR2 SASEGT.

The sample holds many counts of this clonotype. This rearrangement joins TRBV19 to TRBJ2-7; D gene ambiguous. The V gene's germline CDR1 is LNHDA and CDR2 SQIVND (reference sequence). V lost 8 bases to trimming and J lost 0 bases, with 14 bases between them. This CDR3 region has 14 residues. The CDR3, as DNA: TGTGCCAGTCGTAGGGTACCCAACTCCTACGAGCAGTACTTC. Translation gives CASRRVPNSYEQYF. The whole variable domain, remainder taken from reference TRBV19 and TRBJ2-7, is DGGITQSPKYLFRKEGQNVTLSCEQNLNHDAMYWYRQDPGQGLRLIYYSQIVNDFQKGDIAEGYSVSREKKESFPLTVTSAQKNPTAFYLCASRRVPNSYEQYFGPGTRLTVT.

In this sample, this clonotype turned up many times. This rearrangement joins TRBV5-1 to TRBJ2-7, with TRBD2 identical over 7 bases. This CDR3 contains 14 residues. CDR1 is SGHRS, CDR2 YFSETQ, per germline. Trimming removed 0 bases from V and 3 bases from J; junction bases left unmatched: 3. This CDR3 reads CASSLAQRGYEQYF. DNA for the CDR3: TGCGCCAGCAGCTTGGCCCAGCGGGGCTACGAGCAGTACTTC.

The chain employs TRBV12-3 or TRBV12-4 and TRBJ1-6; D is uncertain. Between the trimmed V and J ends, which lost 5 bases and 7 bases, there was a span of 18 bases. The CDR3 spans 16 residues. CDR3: CASSVATGNQNSPLHF. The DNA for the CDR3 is TGTGCCAGCAGTGTCGCTACCGGGAACCAAAATTCACCCCTCCACTTT.

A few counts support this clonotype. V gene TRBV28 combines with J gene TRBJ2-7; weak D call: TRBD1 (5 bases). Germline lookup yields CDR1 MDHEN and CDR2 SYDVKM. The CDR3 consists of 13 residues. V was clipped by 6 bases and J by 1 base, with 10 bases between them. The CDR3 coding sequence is TGTGCCAGCAGGCCGACAGCGTCCTACGAGCAGTACTTC. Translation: CASRPTASYEQYF.

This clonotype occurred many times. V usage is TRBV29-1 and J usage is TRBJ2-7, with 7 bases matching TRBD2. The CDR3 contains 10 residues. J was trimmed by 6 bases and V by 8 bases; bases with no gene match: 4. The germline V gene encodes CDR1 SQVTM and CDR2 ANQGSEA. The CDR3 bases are TGCAGCATCGGGGGGAGCGAGCAGTACTTC. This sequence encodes CSIGGSEQYF.

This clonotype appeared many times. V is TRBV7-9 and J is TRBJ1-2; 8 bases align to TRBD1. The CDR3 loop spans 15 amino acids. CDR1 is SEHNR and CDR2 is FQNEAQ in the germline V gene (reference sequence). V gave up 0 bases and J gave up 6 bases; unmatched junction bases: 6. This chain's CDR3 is CASSLAQGQAHGYTF. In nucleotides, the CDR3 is TGTGCCAGCAGCTTAGCGCAGGGACAGGCACATGGCTACACCTTC.

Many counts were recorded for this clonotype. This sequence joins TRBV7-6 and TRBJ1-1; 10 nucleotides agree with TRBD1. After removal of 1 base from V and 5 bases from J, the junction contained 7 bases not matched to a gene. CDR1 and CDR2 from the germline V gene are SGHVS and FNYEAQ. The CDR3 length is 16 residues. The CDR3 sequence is CASSLGTGGLRTEAFF. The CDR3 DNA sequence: TGTGCCAGCAGCTTAGGGACAGGGGGGTTACGGACTGAAGCTTTCTTT.

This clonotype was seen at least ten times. The CDR3 loop reads CASSQPRQGSETQYF. The CDR3 DNA reads TGTGCCAGCAGCCAACCCAGACAGGGGTCGGAGACCCAGTACTTC. The chain recombines TRBV3-1 with TRBJ2-5; TRBD1 agrees at 8 bases. The trim removed 2 bases at V and 5 bases at J, leaving 7 bases unmatched. Germline-derived CDR1 and CDR2 are LGHDT and YNNKEL (reference sequence). The CDR3 runs to 15 residues.

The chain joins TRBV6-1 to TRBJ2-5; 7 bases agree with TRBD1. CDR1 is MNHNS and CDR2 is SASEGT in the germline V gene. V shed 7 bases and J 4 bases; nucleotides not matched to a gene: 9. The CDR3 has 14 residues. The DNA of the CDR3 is TGTGCCAGCACTATGGGACAGAGGGGAGAGACCCAGTACTTC. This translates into CASTMGQRGETQYF.

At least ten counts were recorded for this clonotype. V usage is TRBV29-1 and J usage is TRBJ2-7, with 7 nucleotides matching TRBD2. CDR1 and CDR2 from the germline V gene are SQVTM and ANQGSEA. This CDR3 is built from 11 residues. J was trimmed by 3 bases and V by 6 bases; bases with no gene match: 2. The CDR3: CSVGEGYEQYF. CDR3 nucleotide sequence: TGCAGCGTGGGGGAGGGCTACGAGCAGTACTTC.

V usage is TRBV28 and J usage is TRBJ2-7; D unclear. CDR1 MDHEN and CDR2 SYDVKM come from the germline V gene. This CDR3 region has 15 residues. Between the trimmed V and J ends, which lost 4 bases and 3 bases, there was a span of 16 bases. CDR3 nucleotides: TGTGCCAGCAGTTCGCCCCGGCGTTGGGTCTACGAGCAGTACTTC. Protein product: CASSSPRRWVYEQYF.

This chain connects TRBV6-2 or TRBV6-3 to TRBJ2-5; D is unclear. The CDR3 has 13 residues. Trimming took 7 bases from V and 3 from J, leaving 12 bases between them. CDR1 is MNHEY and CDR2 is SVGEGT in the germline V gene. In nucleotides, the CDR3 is TGTGCCAGCACCAAACGGAGCGAAGAGACCCAGTACTTC. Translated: CASTKRSEETQYF.

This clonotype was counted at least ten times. CDR3 amino acids: CASRVDRGGTEAFF. In DNA, the CDR3 is TGTGCCAGCAGAGTCGACAGGGGTGGCACTGAAGCTTTCTTT. The chain recombines TRBV6-5 with TRBJ1-1; 8 bases align to TRBD1. The germline gives CDR1 MNHEY, CDR2 SVGAGI. V was pared by 6 bases and J by 4 bases, with 7 bases of the junction left unmatched. The CDR3 totals 14 residues.

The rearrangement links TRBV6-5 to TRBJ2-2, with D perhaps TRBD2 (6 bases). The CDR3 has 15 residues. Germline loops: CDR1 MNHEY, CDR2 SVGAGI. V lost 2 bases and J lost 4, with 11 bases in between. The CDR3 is CASSYTGDGTGELFF. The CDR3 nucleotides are TGTGCCAGCAGTTACACGGGAGATGGCACCGGGGAGCTGTTTTTT.

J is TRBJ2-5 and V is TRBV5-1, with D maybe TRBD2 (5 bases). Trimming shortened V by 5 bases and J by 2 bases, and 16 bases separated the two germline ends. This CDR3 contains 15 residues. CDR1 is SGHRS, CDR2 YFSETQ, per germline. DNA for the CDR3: TGCGCCAGCAGGATAACACCGGGAAATCAAGAGACCCAGTACTTC. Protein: CASRITPGNQETQYF. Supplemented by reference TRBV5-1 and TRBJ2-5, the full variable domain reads KAGVTQTPRYLIKTRGQQVTLSCSPISGHRSVSWYQQTPGQGLQFLFEYFSETQRNKGNFPGRFSGRQFSNSRSEMNVSTLELGDSALYLCASRITPGNQETQYFGPGTRLLVL.

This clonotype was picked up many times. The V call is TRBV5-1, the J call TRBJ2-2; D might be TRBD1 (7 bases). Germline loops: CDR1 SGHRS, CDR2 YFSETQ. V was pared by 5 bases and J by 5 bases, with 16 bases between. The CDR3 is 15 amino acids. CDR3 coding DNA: TGCGCCAGCAGTCCGACCCCAGGGGGGACCGGGGAGCTGTTTTTT. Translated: CASSPTPGGTGELFF. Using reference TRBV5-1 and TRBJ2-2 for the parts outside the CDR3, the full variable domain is KAGVTQTPRYLIKTRGQQVTLSCSPISGHRSVSWYQQTPGQGLQFLFEYFSETQRNKGNFPGRFSGRQFSNSRSEMNVSTLELGDSALYLCASSPTPGGTGELFFGEGSRLTVL.

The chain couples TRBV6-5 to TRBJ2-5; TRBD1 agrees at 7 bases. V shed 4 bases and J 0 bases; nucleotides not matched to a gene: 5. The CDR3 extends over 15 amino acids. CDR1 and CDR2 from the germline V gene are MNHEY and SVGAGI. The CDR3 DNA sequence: TGTGCCAGCAGTTTGGGCAGGGGGAACCAAGAGACCCAGTACTTC. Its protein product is CASSLGRGNQETQYF.

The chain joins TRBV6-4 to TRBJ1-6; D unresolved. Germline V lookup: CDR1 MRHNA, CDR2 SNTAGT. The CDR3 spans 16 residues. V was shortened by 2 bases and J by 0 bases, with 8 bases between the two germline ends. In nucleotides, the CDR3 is TGTGCCAGCAGTGACGAGCGAGGCTCCTATAATTCACCCCTCCACTTT. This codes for CASSDERGSYNSPLHF.

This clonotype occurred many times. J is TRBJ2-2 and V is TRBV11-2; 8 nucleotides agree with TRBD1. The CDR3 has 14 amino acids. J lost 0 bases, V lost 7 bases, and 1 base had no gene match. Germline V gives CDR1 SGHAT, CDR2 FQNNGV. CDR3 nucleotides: TGTGCCAGCAAGGGACAGGCGAACACCGGGGAGCTGTTTTTT. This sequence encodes CASKGQANTGELFF.

CDR3 amino acids: CSARDQNGPYGYTF. The CDR3 DNA follows: TGCAGTGCTAGAGATCAGAACGGACCCTATGGCTACACCTTC. The chain recombines TRBV20-1 with TRBJ1-2, with no clear D. Trimming removed 0 bases at V and 4 bases at J, with 12 bases between. Germline-derived CDR1 and CDR2 are DFQATT and SNEGSKA (reference sequence). This CDR3 contains 14 residues.

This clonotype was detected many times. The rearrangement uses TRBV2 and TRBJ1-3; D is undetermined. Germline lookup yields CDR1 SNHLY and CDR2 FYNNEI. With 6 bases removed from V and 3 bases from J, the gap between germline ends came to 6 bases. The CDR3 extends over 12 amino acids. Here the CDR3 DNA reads TGTGCCAGCAGGGGAAATGGAAACACCATATATTTT. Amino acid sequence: CASRGNGNTIYF.

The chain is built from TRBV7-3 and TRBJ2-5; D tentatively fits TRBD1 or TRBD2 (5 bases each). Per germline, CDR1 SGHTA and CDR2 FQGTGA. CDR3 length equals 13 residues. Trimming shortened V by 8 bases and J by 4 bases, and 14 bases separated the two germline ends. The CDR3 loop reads CASERGPGETQYF. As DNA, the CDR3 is TGTGCCAGCGAGAGGGGCCCCGGAGAGACCCAGTACTTC.

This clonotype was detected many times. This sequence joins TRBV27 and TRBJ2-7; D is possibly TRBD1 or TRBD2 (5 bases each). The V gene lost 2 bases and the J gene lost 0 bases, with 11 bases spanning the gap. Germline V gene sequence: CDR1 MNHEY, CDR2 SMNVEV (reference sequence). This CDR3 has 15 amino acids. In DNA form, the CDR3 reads TGTGCCAGCAGTTTACGGTATGGGGGCTCCTACGAGCAGTACTTC. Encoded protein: CASSLRYGGSYEQYF.

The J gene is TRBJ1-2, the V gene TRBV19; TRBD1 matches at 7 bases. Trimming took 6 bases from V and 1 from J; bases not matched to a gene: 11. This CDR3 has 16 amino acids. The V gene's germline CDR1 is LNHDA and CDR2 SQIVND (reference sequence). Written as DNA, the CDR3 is TGTGCCAGTAGACTCGGTGGGGGGACAGTTAACTATGGCTACACCTTC. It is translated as CASRLGGGTVNYGYTF.

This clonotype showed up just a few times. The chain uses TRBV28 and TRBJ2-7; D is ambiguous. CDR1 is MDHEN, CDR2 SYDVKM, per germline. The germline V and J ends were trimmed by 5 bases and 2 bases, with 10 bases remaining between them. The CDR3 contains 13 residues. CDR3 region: CASSPIQAYEQYF. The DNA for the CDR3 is TGTGCCAGCAGTCCCATTCAGGCCTACGAGCAGTACTTC.

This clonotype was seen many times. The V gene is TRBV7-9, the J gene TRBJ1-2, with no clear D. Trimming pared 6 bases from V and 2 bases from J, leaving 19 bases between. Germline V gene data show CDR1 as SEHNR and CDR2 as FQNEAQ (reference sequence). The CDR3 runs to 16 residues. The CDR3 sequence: CASSQIPDSINYGYTF. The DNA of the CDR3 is TGTGCCAGCAGTCAAATTCCGGACTCTATAAACTATGGCTACACCTTC.